This T cell receptor (beta chain) was identified during a study of CD8+ T cells in alopecia areata. PBMCs, the starting material, were the source of sorted CD4+ and CD8+ T cells. Comment on this clone: Antigen specificity is unknown.

The CDR3 length is 14 residues. Trimming took 1 base from V and 2 from J, leaving 7 bases between them. Germline V gives CDR1 MGHRA, CDR2 YSYEKL. In each case, RNA was isolated and then reverse transcribed into cDNA as the sequencing template. Produced via immunoSEQ multiplex PCR; TCRdb's table is partial and in-frame only. The sample carries about 200,000 clones, roughly 50% recorded once. The study, taken as a whole, reports: Among the cells sequenced in scalp samples are also the resident alphabeta T cells of normal skin.

The source material was CD8+ T cells sorted from blood. The origin of this receptor is a human donor in good health. The rearrangement uses TRBV4-1 and TRBJ2-3, with no clear D. CDR3 in amino acids: CASSQVLDTDTQYF. CDR3 nucleotide sequence: TGCGCCAGCAGCCAAGTGTTAGACACAGATACGCAGTATTTT.